The following is a T cell receptor beta chain sequence with its context. What it binds is unknown. The source of the sample is a study of graft-versus-host responses after intestinal transplantation. Study overall: Tacrolimus and steroids were given for three to four years to all recipients after anti-thymocyte globulin induction. Study-wide findings and caveats: Some GvH clones were seen earlier in gut or blood, suggesting intestinal origin. An association linked early post-transplant HvG declines with peak circulating GvH clone levels.

This CDR3 contains 14 residues. V lost 5 bases to trimming and J lost 5 bases, with 13 bases between them. Germline CDR1 is LNHNV and CDR2 is YYDKDF (reference sequence). Sequencing was performed with immunoSEQ multiplex PCR; in TCRdb, only in-frame clones are kept and a portion is missing. The table includes some 15,000 clones, 90% to 95% detected once. The V call is TRBV15, the J call TRBJ2-1; possibly TRBD1 or TRBD2 for D (5 bases each). The specimen was PBMCs, collected 9 days after transplant. The TCR originated in a human patient who received an intestinal transplant, so some T cells may come from the graft donor. CDR3 coding DNA: TGTGCCACCAGCGTCCGGGACGGTAACAATGAGCAGTTCTTC. Protein product: CATSVRDGNNEQFF.